The 5 T cell receptor beta chains presented below share a single source sample, sequenced in a study of CD8 T cells in ankylosing spondylitis. A single record per CDR3 protein comes from TCRdb applying MiXCR to the 5' RACE reads. The sample has 250,000 to 300,000 distinct CDR3 sequences; over 15% are singletons. The sample consisted of blood, either unsorted or a sorted T cell fraction (not recorded which). These receptors were obtained from a male donor with ankylosing spondylitis or in good health (not recorded which).

This clonotype was observed a handful of times. V gene TRBV6-1 combines with J gene TRBJ2-5; D is ambiguous. Deletions cut 6 bases from V and 1 base from J, with 9 bases between. CDR3 length: 13 amino acids. Germline assignment: CDR1 MNHNS and CDR2 SASEGT. CDR3 sequence: CASRRSSQETQYF. The CDR3 DNA reads TGTGCCAGCAGAAGGAGCTCCCAAGAGACCCAGTACTTC.

This clonotype occurred many times. V and J are TRBV12-3 or TRBV12-4 and TRBJ2-2; 10 bases align to TRBD2. There are 16 residues in the CDR3. V was clipped by 2 bases and J by 6 bases; unmatched bases: 6. The CDR3 DNA reads TGTGCCAGCAGTTTACGTCTAGCGGGAGCTTCCGGGGAGCTGTTTTTT. Encoded protein: CASSLRLAGASGELFF.

The CDR3 coding sequence is TGTGCCAGCAGTTTAAGCGGGAGTTTCGGGGAGCTGTTTTTT. It encodes CASSLSGSFGELFF. V usage is TRBV28 and J usage is TRBJ2-2; TRBD2 matches at 8 bases. Unmatched junction bases numbered 3, after V lost 2 bases and J lost 7 bases. The CDR3 extends over 14 amino acids. The V gene's germline CDR1 is MDHEN and CDR2 SYDVKM.

The chain carries TRBV29-1 and TRBJ2-1; 10 nucleotides agree with TRBD2. Looked up from germline, CDR1 is SQVTM and CDR2 is ANQGSEA. This CDR3 is built from 13 residues. The trim removed 6 bases at V and 4 bases at J, leaving 3 bases unmatched. CDR3 coding DNA: TGCAGCGTACGGACTAGCGGTTACAATGAGCAGTTCTTC. This codes for CSVRTSGYNEQFF.

There are a few counts of this clonotype. The V and J genes are TRBV12-3 or TRBV12-4 and TRBJ2-2, with D possibly matching TRBD1 (7 bases). CDR3 length equals 15 residues. The ends were cut back, 2 bases at V and 5 bases at J, with 12 bases in the middle. As DNA, the CDR3 is TGTGCCAGCAGTTTAAGGGCAGGGGGGACCGGGGAGCTGTTTTTT. Encoded protein: CASSLRAGGTGELFF.